This T cell receptor beta chain was captured by sequencing in a study of T cell responses to AZD1222 COVID-19 vaccine. The study, taken as a whole, reports: Spike was spanned by vaccine-associated CD4 TCRs, which were dominant at 160-218 and 743-854.

About this clone: The antigen remains unidentified.

The CDR3 totals 12 residues. The V gene's germline CDR1 is SGHRS and CDR2 YFSETQ. The germline V and J ends were trimmed by 0 bases and 8 bases, with 5 bases remaining between them. Measured with immunoSEQ multiplex PCR; TCRdb has only the in-frame clones, and not every one. The sample consists of 130,000 to 150,000 clones, approximately 93% of them appearing once. The rearrangement links TRBV5-1 to TRBJ1-4, with D possibly TRBD1 on 5 matching bases. Sequences were derived from peripheral blood, sampled after recovery from COVID-19. The clonotype comes from an adult who had recovered from COVID-19. DNA for the CDR3: TGCGCCAGCAGCTTGGGGGGCGAAAAACTGTTTTTT. It specifies CASSLGGEKLFF.